This TCR beta chain was found in a study of tumor-infiltrating lymphocytes in primary liver carcinoma. There are many counts of this clonotype. The length of the CDR3 is 12 residues. CDR1 is MNHNS and CDR2 is SASEGT in the germline V gene. V lost 7 bases, J lost 6 bases, and 12 bases lay in between. Bulk tissue was left unsorted, and RNA and DNA were co-extracted from 20-30 mg of it. Starting from approximately 0.45 ug of total RNA, TCR beta cDNA was produced with a primer in the constant region. The TCR beta library was amplified through three nested multiplex PCR rounds in a modified ARM-PCR procedure. Two initial PCR rounds of about 11 cycles each paired TRBV1-TRBV30 forward primers with a C-beta reverse primer. One entry per CDR3 protein results from TCRdb running MiXCR on the multiplex PCR reads. The sample lists roughly 190,000 distinct CDR3 sequences, about 85% occurring once.

The specimen sequenced was tumor tissue from primary liver carcinoma. The source of this sequence is a man aged 40-49 years with primary liver carcinoma and hepatitis B virus infection. The rearrangement joins TRBV6-1 to TRBJ1-2; D remains unclear. Here the CDR3 DNA reads TGTGCCAGCACCGACCCGGAGGATGGCTACACCTTC. Encoded protein: CASTDPEDGYTF.